What follows are 8 T cell receptor beta chains derived from one specimen sequenced in a study of cytomegalovirus exposure and HLA in healthy donors. PCR was performed using 60 Vbeta and 13 Jbeta primers. Clones were read by immunoSEQ multiplex PCR, and TCRdb kept only the in-frame ones, dropping some. This sample has approximately 150,000 clones; about 66% occur once, and the top ten carry about 1.7%. The material sequenced was PBMCs. The receptors originated from a male donor in good health and CMV-seronegative.

The J gene is TRBJ1-3, the V gene TRBV6-6; possibly TRBD1 for D (5 bases). The CDR3 is made up of 14 amino acids. The germline gives CDR1 MNHNY, CDR2 SVGAGI (reference sequence). V was shortened by 9 bases and J by 2 bases, with 14 bases between the two germline ends. The CDR3 here is CASYQGFPGNTIYF. The DNA for the CDR3 is TGTGCCAGTTACCAGGGTTTCCCTGGAAACACCATATATTTT.

Only one count was recorded for this clone. The chain uses TRBV28 and TRBJ1-5; 9 nucleotides align to TRBD1. The CDR3 spans 15 residues. Germline V gives CDR1 MDHEN, CDR2 SYDVKM. V trimming: 6 bases; J trimming: 6 bases; junction bases outside the gene matches: 9. CDR3 loop: CASSPGTGNFQPQHF. The CDR3 region has the DNA TGTGCCAGCAGCCCCGGGACAGGGAATTTTCAGCCCCAGCATTTT.

The chain carries TRBV6-4 and TRBJ2-5, with D maybe TRBD2 (5 bases). Between the trimmed V and J ends, which lost 6 bases and 4 bases, there was a span of 15 bases. The CDR3 length is 14 residues. Germline V gene data show CDR1 as MRHNA and CDR2 as SNTAGT. Here the CDR3 reads CASRVELAGETQYF. CDR3 nucleotides: TGTGCCAGCAGGGTTGAGCTAGCTGGAGAGACCCAGTACTTC.

The genes are TRBV6-6 and TRBJ1-2; D not resolved. This CDR3 comprises 14 residues. CDR1 and CDR2 (germline): MNHNY, SVGAGI (reference sequence). V was shortened by 0 bases and J by 4 bases, with 9 bases between the two germline ends. The CDR3 DNA reads TGTGCCAGCAGTTACTCGGAGGACGGCTATGGCTACACCTTC. Amino acid sequence: CASSYSEDGYGYTF.

The J gene is TRBJ1-5, the V gene TRBV14; weak D call: TRBD1 (5 bases). Trimming took off 6 bases at V and 4 bases at J, with 13 bases between the two ends. This CDR3 is 14 amino acids long. Germline loops: CDR1 SGHDN, CDR2 FVKESK. The CDR3 DNA follows: TGTGCCAGCAGTGACGGGAGGGGTAATCAGCCCCAGCATTTT. It encodes CASSDGRGNQPQHF.

The CDR3 nucleotides are TGTGCCTGGAGTGTACCCCCGGGAGGCTATGGCTACACCTTC. This codes for CAWSVPPGGYGYTF. The V and J genes are TRBV30 and TRBJ1-2, with D unclear. This CDR3 is built from 14 residues. Germline V gene sequence: CDR1 GTSNPN, CDR2 SVGIG (reference sequence). The ends were cut back, 0 bases at V and 4 bases at J, with 12 bases in the middle.

The chain uses TRBV7-9 and TRBJ2-1; TRBD2 aligns across 10 bases. Germline V gene data show CDR1 as SEHNR and CDR2 as FQNEAQ (reference sequence). J was trimmed by 8 bases and V by 3 bases; bases with no gene match: 10. The CDR3 is 16 residues long. CDR3 in amino acids: CASSFLLAGNQDEQFF. CDR3 sequence (DNA): TGTGCCAGCAGCTTCCTACTAGCGGGGAACCAGGATGAGCAGTTCTTC.

This sequence joins TRBV5-6 and TRBJ1-1; D is undetermined. Trimming shortened V by 5 bases and J by 0 bases, and 8 bases separated the two germline ends. This CDR3 is built from 13 residues. In germline, CDR1 is SGHDT, CDR2 YYEEEE. The chain's CDR3 is CASRRTVNTEAFF. CDR3 coding DNA: TGTGCCAGCAGGAGAACTGTGAACACTGAAGCTTTCTTT. Filled out from reference TRBV5-6 and TRBJ1-1, the complete variable domain reads DAGVTQSPTHLIKTRGQQVTLRCSPKSGHDTVSWYQQALGQGPQFIFQYYEEEERQRGNFPDRFSGHQFPNYSSELNVNALLLGDSALYLCASRRTVNTEAFFGQGTRLTVV.